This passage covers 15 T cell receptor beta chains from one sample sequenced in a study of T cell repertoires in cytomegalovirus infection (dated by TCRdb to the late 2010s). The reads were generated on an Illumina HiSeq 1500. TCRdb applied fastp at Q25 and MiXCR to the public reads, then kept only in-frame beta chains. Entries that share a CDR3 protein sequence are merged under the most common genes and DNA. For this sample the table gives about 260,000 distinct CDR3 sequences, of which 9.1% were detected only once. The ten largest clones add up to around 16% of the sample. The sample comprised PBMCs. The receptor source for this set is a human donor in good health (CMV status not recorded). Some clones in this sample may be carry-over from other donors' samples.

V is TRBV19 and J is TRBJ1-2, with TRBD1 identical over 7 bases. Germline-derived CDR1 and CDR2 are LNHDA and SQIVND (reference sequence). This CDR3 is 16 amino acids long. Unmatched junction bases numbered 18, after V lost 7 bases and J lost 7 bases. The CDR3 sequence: CASKIELRGTDLGYTF. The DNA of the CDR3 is TGTGCCAGTAAGATTGAGCTCCGAGGGACAGACCTTGGCTACACCTTC.

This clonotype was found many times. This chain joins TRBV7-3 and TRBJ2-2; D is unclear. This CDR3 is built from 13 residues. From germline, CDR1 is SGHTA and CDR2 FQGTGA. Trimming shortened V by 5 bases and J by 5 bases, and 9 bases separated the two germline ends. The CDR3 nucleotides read TGTGCCAGCAGCCCCGTCGGGACCGGGGAGCTGTTTTTT. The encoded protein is CASSPVGTGELFF.

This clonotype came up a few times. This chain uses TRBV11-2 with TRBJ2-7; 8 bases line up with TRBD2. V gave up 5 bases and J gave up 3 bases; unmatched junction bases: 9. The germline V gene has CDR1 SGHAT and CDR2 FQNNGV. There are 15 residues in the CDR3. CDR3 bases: TGTGCCAGCAGCCTCTTAGCGGGAATGGACTACGAGCAGTACTTC. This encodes CASSLLAGMDYEQYF.

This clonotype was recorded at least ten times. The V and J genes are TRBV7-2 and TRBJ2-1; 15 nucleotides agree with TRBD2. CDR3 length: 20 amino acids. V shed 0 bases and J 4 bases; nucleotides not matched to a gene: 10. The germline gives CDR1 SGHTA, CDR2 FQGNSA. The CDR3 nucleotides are TGTGCCAGCAGCTTAGCCCTGGCCGGACTAGCGGGAGGGGGGTACAATGAGCAGTTCTTC. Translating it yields CASSLALAGLAGGGYNEQFF.

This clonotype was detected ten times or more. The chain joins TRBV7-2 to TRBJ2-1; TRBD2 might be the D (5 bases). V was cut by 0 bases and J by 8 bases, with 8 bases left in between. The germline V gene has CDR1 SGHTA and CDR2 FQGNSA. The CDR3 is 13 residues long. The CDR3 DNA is TGTGCCAGCAGCTTAGCTGAGGGTCATGAGCAGTTCTTC. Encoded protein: CASSLAEGHEQFF.

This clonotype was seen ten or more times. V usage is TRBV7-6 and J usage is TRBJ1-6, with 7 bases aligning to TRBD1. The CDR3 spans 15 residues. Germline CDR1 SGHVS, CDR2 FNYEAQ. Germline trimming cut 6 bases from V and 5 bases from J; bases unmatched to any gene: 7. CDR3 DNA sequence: TGTGCCAGCAGAGGGGGCGAGGCGAATAATTCACCCCTCCACTTT. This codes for CASRGGEANNSPLHF. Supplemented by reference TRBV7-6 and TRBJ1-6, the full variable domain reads GAGVSQSPRYKVTKRGQDVALRCDPISGHVSLYWYRQALGQGPEFLTYFNYEAQQDKSGLPNDRFSAERPEGSISTLTIQRTEQRDSAMYRCASRGGEANNSPLHFGNGTRLTVT.

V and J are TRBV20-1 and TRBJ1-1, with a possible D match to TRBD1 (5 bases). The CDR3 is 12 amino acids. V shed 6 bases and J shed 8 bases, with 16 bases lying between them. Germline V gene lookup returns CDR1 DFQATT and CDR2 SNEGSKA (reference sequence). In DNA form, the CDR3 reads TGCAGTGCCCCGCTAACAGACAGCGAAGCTTTCTTT. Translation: CSAPLTDSEAFF.

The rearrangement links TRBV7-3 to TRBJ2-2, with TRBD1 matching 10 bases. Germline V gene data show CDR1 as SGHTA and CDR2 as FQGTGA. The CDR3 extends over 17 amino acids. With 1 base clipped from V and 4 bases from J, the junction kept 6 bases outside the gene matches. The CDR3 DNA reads TGTGCCAGCAGCTTAAGTATGGGGACAGGGGTCACCGGGGAGCTGTTTTTT. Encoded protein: CASSLSMGTGVTGELFF.

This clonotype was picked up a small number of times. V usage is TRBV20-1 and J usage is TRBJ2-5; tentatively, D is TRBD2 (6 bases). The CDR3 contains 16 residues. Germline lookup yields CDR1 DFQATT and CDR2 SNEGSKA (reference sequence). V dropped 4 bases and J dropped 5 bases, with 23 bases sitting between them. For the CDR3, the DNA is TGCAGTGCTACAATGGATACTAGCTCATCTGGGGAGACCCAGTACTTC. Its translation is CSATMDTSSSGETQYF.

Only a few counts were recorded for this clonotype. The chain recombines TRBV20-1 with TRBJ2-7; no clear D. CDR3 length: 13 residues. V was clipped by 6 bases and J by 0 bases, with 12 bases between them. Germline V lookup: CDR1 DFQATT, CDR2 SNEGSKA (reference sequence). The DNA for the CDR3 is TGCAGTGCCCACGACGGAAGCTCCTACGAGCAGTACTTC. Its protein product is CSAHDGSSYEQYF.

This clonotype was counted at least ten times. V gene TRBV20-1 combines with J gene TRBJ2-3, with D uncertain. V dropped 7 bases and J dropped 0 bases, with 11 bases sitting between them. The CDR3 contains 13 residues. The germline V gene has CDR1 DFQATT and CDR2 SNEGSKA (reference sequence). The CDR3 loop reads CSVPETSTDTQYF. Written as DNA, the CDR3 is TGCAGTGTCCCGGAGACTAGCACAGATACGCAGTATTTT.

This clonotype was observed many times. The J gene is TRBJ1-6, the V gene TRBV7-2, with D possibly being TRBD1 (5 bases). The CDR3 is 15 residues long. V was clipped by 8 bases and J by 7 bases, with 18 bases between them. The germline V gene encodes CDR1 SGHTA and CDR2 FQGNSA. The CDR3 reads CASGGGVMRNSPLHF. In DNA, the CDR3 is TGTGCCAGCGGCGGGGGGGTCATGCGGAATTCACCCCTCCACTTT.

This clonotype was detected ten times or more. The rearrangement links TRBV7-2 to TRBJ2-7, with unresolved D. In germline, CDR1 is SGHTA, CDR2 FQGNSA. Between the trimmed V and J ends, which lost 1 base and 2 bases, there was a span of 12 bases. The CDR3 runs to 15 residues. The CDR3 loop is CASSLEGWGPYEQYF. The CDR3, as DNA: TGTGCCAGCAGCTTAGAGGGCTGGGGTCCCTACGAGCAGTACTTC.

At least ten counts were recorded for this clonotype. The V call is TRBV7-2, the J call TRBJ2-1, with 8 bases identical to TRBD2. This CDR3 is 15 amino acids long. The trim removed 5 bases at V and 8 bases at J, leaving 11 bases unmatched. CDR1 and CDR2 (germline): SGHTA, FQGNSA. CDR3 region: CASSARTSFIDEQFF. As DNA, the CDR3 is TGTGCCAGCAGCGCTAGGACTAGCTTCATCGATGAGCAGTTCTTC.

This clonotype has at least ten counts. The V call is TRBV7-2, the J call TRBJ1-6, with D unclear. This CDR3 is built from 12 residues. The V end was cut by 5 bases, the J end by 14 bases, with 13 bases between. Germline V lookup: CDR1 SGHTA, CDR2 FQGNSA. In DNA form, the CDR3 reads TGTGCCAGCAGCCAATGGGGTGGGTCCCTCCACTTT. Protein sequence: CASSQWGGSLHF.